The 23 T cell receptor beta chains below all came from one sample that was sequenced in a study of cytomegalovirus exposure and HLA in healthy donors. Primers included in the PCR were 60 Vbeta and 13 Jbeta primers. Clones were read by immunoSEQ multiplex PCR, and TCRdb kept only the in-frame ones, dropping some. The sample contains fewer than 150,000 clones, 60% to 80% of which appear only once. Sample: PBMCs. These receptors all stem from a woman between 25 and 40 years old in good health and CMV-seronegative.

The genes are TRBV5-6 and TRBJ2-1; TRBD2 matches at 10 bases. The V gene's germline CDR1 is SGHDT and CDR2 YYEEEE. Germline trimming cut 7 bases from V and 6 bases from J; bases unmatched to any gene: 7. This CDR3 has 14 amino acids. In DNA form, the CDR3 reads TGTGCCAGCGGTTTCCTAGCGGGAGCCAATGAGCAGTTCTTC. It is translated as CASGFLAGANEQFF.

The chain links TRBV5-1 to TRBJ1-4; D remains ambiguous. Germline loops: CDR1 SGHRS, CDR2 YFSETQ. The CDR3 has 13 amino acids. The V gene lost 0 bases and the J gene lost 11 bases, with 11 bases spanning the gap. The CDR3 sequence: CASSLDTESKLFF. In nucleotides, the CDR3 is TGCGCCAGCAGCTTGGACACAGAAAGTAAACTGTTTTTT. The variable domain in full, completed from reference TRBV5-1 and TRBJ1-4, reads KAGVTQTPRYLIKTRGQQVTLSCSPISGHRSVSWYQQTPGQGLQFLFEYFSETQRNKGNFPGRFSGRQFSNSRSEMNVSTLELGDSALYLCASSLDTESKLFFGSGTQLSVL.

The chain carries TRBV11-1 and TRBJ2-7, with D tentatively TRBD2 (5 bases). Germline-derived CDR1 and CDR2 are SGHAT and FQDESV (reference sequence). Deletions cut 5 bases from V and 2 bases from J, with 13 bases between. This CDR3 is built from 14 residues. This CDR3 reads CASSRSEGPYEQYV. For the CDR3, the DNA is TGTGCCAGCAGCCGCAGTGAGGGCCCCTACGAGCAGTACGTC.

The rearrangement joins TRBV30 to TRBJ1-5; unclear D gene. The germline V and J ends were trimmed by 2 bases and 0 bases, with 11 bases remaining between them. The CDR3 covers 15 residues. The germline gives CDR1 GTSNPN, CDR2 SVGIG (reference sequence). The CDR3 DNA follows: TGTGCCTGGAGTCGGGAGGGCGTTAGCAATCAGCCCCAGCATTTT. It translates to CAWSREGVSNQPQHF.

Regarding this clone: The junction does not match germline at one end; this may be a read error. For the CDR3, the DNA is TGTGCTAGCAAGACGGGGGGGCCAACCGGGGAGCTGTTTTTT. This sequence encodes CASKTGGPTGELFF. The chain recombines TRBV7-7 with TRBJ2-2; 8 bases line up with TRBD2. This CDR3 region has 14 residues. CDR1 SSHAT and CDR2 FNYEAQ come from the germline V gene (reference sequence).

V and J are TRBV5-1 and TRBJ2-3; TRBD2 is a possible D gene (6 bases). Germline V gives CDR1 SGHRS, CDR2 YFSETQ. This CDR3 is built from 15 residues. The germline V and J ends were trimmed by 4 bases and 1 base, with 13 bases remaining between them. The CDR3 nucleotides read TGCGCCAGCAGCATTAGCGGCATCGGCACAGATACGCAGTATTTT. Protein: CASSISGIGTDTQYF.

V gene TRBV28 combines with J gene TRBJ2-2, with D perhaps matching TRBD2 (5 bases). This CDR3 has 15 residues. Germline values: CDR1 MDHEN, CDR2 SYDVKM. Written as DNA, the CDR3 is TGTGCTACCCAAACTCGCCGGGAAAACACCGGGGAGCTGTTTTTT. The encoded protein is CATQTRRENTGELFF. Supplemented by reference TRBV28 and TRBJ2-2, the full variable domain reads DVKVTQSSRYLVKRTGEKVFLECVQDMDHENMFWYRQDPGLGLRLIYFSYDVKMKEKGDIPEGYSVSREKKERFSLILESASTNQTSMYLCATQTRRENTGELFFGEGSRLTVL.

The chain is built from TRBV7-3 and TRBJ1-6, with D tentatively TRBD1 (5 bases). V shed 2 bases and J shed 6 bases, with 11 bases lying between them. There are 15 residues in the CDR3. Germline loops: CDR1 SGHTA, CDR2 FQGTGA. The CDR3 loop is CASSLGDYVNSPLHF. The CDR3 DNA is TGTGCCAGCAGCTTAGGGGACTATGTTAATTCACCCCTCCACTTT. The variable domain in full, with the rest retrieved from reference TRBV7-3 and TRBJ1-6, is GAGVSQTPSNKVTEKGKYVELRCDPISGHTALYWYRQSLGQGPEFLIYFQGTGAADDSGLPNDRFFAVRPEGSVSTLKIQRTERGDSAVYLCASSLGDYVNSPLHFGNGTRLTVT.

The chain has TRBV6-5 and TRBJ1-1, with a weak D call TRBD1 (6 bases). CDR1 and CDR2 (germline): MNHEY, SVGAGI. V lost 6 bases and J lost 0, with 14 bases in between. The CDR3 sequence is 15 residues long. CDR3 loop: CASRTIQGMNTEAFF. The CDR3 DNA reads TGTGCCAGCAGGACTATTCAGGGGATGAACACTGAAGCTTTCTTT.

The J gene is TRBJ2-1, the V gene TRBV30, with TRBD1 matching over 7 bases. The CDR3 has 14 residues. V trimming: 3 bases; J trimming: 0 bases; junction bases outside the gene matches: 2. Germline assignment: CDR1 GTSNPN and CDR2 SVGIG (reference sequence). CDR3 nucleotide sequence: TGTGCCTGGAGCAGGGACAGCTCCTACAATGAGCAGTTCTTC. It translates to CAWSRDSSYNEQFF.

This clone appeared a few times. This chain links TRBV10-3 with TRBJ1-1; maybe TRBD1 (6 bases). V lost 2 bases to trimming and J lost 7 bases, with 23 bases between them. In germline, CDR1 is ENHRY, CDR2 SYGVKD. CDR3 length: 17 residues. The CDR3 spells CAISEATEAGAAREAFF. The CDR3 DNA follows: TGTGCCATCAGTGAGGCGACCGAAGCGGGGGCGGCCCGTGAAGCTTTCTTT.

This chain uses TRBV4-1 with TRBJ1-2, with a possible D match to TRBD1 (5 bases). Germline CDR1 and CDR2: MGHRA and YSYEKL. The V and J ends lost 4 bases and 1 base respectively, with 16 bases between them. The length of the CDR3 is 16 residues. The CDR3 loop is CASSLPRQTLNYGYTF. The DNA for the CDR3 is TGCGCCAGCAGCCTACCGAGACAGACTCTTAACTATGGCTACACCTTC.

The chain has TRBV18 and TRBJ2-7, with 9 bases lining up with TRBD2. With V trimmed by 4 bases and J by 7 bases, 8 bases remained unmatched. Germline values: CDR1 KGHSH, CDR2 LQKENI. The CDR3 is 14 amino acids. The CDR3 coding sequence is TGTGCCAGCTCACTTGCGGGAGGGGGCTGGGAGCAGTACGTC. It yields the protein CASSLAGGGWEQYV.

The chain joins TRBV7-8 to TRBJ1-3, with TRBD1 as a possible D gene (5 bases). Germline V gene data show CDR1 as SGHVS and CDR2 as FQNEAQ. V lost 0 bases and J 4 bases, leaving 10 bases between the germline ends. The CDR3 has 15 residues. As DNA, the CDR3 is TGTGCCAGCAGCTTAGCATCAGGGTTGGGAAACACCATATATTTT. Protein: CASSLASGLGNTIYF.

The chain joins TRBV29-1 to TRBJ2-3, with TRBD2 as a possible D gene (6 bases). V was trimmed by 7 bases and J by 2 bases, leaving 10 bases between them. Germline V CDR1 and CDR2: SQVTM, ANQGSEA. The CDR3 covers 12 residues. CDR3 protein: CSGRRDTDTQYF. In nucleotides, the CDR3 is TGCAGCGGGCGGAGGGACACAGATACGCAGTATTTT.

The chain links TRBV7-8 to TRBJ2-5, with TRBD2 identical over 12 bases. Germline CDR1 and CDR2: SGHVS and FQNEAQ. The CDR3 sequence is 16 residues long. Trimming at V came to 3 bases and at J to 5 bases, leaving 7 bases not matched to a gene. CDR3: CASSLGLAGTWETQYF. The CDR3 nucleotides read TGTGCCAGCAGCTTGGGACTAGCGGGTACCTGGGAGACCCAGTACTTC.

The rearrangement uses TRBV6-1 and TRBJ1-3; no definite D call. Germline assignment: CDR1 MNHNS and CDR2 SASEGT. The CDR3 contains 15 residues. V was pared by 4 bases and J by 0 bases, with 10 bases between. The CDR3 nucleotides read TGTGCCAGCAGTGGCGAGATGAGCTCTGGAAACACCATATATTTT. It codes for CASSGEMSSGNTIYF.

The CDR3 region has the DNA TGTGCCAGCAGCCTTGCGGGGGCCGCCTTCGATACGCAGTATTTT. Its translation: CASSLAGAAFDTQYF. The J gene is TRBJ2-3, the V gene TRBV6-1; D perhaps matches TRBD2 (7 bases). Between the trimmed V and J ends, which lost 6 bases and 6 bases, there was a span of 19 bases. Germline lookup yields CDR1 MNHNS and CDR2 SASEGT. This CDR3 is built from 15 residues.

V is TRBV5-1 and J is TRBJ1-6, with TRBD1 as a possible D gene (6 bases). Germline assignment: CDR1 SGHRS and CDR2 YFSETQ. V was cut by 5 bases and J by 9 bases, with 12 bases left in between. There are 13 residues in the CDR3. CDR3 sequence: CASRQGTTSPLHF. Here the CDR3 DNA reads TGCGCCAGCAGGCAGGGGACTACTTCACCCCTCCACTTT. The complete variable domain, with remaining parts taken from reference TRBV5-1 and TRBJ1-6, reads KAGVTQTPRYLIKTRGQQVTLSCSPISGHRSVSWYQQTPGQGLQFLFEYFSETQRNKGNFPGRFSGRQFSNSRSEMNVSTLELGDSALYLCASRQGTTSPLHFGNGTRLTVT.

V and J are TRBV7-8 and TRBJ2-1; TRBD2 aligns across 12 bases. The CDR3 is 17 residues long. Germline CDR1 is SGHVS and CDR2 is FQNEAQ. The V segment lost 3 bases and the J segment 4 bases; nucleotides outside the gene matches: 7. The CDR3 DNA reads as TGTGCCAGCAGCTTGTTACCGGGACTAGCGGGTTACAATGAGCAGTTCTTC. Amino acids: CASSLLPGLAGYNEQFF.

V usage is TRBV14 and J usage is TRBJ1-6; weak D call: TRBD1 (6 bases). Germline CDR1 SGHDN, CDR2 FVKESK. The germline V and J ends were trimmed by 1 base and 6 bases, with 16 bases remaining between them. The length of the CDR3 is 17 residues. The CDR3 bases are TGTGCCAGCAGCCAAGTCGTAGGGGAGACAGGTAATTCACCCCTCCACTTT. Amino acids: CASSQVVGETGNSPLHF.

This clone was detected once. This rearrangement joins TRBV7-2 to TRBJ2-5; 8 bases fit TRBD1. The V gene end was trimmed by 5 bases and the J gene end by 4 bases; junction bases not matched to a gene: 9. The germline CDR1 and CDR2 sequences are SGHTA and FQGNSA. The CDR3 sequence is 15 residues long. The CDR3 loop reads CASSPTGEKGETQYF. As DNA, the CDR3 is TGTGCCAGCAGCCCGACAGGGGAGAAAGGAGAGACCCAGTACTTC.

The CDR3 region has the DNA TGTGCCAGCAGGAGGAATGCCGAGACCCAGTACTTC. It encodes CASRRNAETQYF. This chain connects TRBV7-2 to TRBJ2-5; D remains unclear. The CDR3 extends over 12 amino acids. The germline V gene has CDR1 SGHTA and CDR2 FQGNSA. V was trimmed by 6 bases and J by 5 bases, leaving 10 bases between them.